These T cell receptor beta chains were read from a single sample in a study of siplizumab effects on memory and regulatory T cells. The repertoire was sequenced with immunoSEQ multiplex PCR; TCRdb's copy has only in-frame clones and lacks some. This sample carries about 87,000 clones, around 94% of them seen once, and the ten largest clones take around 0.3%. The specimen sequenced was non-Treg CD4+ T cells sorted from blood. These receptor sequences come from a human donor in good health. The CDR3 runs from the conserved cysteine through the conserved F or W. Each record gives: CDR3 length, D gene, clone size, J gene, V gene, CDR3 DNA, CDR3 protein. A D gene is named only where the DNA matches it firmly. For some rows the clone size is stated as once, few or many, or as a class when expanded; others skip it.

13,.,.,TRBJ2-2,TRBV19,TGTGCCAGTAGTTTTGATAGGGCCGGGGAGCTGTTTTTT,CASSFDRAGELFF
12,TRBD1,once,TRBJ2-1,TRBV6-1,TGTGCCAGCAGACAGGGGAAGGATGAGCAGTTCTTC,CASRQGKDEQFF
12,.,.,TRBJ2-2,TRBV6-1,TGTGCCAGCAAGACCCTGACTGAGGAGCTGTTTTTT,CASKTLTEELFF
15,TRBD2,.,TRBJ2-3,TRBV5-1,TGCGCCAGCAGCCTAGCGGGGGCTAGCACAGATACGCAGTATTTT,CASSLAGASTDTQYF
15,TRBD1,.,TRBJ1-2,TRBV7-9,TGTGCCAGCAGCTTTGAGACAGGGCAAACTGATGGCTACACCTTC,CASSFETGQTDGYTF
13,.,.,TRBJ2-7,TRBV5-4,TGTGCCAGCAGCTTGGTCCCCTCCTACGAGCAGTACTTC,CASSLVPSYEQYF
16,TRBD2,.,TRBJ2-3,TRBV7-9,TGTGCCAGCAGCTTAGGGGGGGGACTCGGCACAGATACGCAGTATTTT,CASSLGGGLGTDTQYF
11,.,.,TRBJ2-5,TRBV20-1,TGCAGTGCCGTATATGGGGAGACCCAGTACTTC,CSAVYGETQYF
15,TRBD1,.,TRBJ1-2,TRBV10-3,TGTGCCATCAGCCGCCAGACAGGGGTCTTAATTGGCTACACCTTC,CAISRQTGVLIGYTF
17,TRBD2,.,TRBJ2-7,TRBV5-1,TGCGCCAGCAGCTTCCCCCTCGGGGAGCGGGATGACTACGAGCAGTACTTC,CASSFPLGERDDYEQYF
14,.,.,TRBJ2-5,TRBV7-9,TGTGCCAGCAGGCTAGGGGGGTCTCAAGAGACCCAGTACTTC,CASRLGGSQETQYF
14,TRBD2,.,TRBJ2-7,TRBV19,TGTGCCAGTAGGAGAACTAGCGGGAGATACGAGCAGTACTTC,CASRRTSGRYEQYF
15,TRBD1,.,TRBJ2-5,TRBV5-1,TGCGCCAGCAGACAACAGGGACAGGGACAAGAGACCCAGTACTTC,CASRQQGQGQETQYF
14,TRBD2,.,TRBJ2-3,TRBV4-3,TGCGCCAGCAGCCCAAGCGGGGCCACAGATACGCAGTATTTT,CASSPSGATDTQYF
14,.,.,TRBJ1-1,TRBV11-2,TGTGCCAGCAGCTTACAGGGCTGGAGCACTGAAGCTTTCTTT,CASSLQGWSTEAFF
14,.,.,TRBJ2-5,TRBV5-1,TGCGCCAGCAGCTTGGTGGCAGGGGTAGAGACCCAGTACTTC,CASSLVAGVETQYF
13,.,.,TRBJ2-7,TRBV6-1,TGTGCCAGCAGTTTCGAGAGGAGCTACGAGCAGTACTTC,CASSFERSYEQYF
13,.,.,TRBJ2-7,TRBV30,TGTGCCTGGAGTGTCAGACTCTCCTACGAGCAGTACTTC,CAWSVRLSYEQYF
13,.,once,TRBJ1-3,TRBV2,TGTGCCAGCAGGGCGGGGATGGGAAACACCATATATTTT,CASRAGMGNTIYF
14,.,.,TRBJ2-1,TRBV5-1,TGCGCCAGCAGCAGACAGGAACCCTACAATGAGCAGTTCTTC,CASSRQEPYNEQFF
15,.,.,TRBJ2-3,TRBV19,TGTGCCAGTAGTACCGGACCGGGTAGCGGAGATACGCAGTATTTT,CASSTGPGSGDTQYF
16,.,.,TRBJ1-3,TRBV9,TGTGCCAGCAGCGCCTCCGGGACGGTCTCTGGAAACACCATATATTTT,CASSASGTVSGNTIYF
17,TRBD2,.,TRBJ2-4,TRBV11-3,TGTGCCAGCAGCTTAGATGGGACTAGCGCCTGGGAAAACATTCAGTACTTC,CASSLDGTSAWENIQYF
15,.,.,TRBJ1-2,TRBV4-1,TGCGCCAGCAGCCAACGGGATAAGAAGGGCTATGGCTACACCTTC,CASSQRDKKGYGYTF
16,TRBD2,.,TRBJ2-7,TRBV6-1,TGTGCCAGCAGTGCCCGGGGCGGGGGGGCCTCCGACGAGCAGTACTTC,CASSARGGGASDEQYF
13,.,.,TRBJ2-1,TRBV11-2,TGTGCCAGCAGCCTAGGGAACGACAATGAGCAGTTCTTC,CASSLGNDNEQFF
14,.,.,TRBJ2-7,TRBV27,TGTGCCAGCAGTTTTGGAGGGAGTGGCAACGAGCAGTACTTC,CASSFGGSGNEQYF
16,.,.,TRBJ1-2,TRBV5-6,TGTGCCAGCAGCTTTCCAACAGGTTTTGTGGACTATGGCTACACCTTC,CASSFPTGFVDYGYTF
17,.,.,TRBJ2-2,TRBV5-6,TGTGCCAGCAGCGTATTTGCGCGGTTCGCGAACACCGGGGAGCTGTTTTTT,CASSVFARFANTGELFF
9,.,once,TRBJ2-1,TRBV9,TGTGCCAAGAGGAATGAGCAGTTCTTC,CAKRNEQFF
16,TRBD1,.,TRBJ2-7,TRBV18,TGTGCCAGCTCACCCCTCGAGACAGGGGGGTTGATAGAGCAGTACTTC,CASSPLETGGLIEQYF
15,.,once,TRBJ2-3,TRBV6-5,TGTGCCAGCAGTCGGGGGCCTACTAGCACAGATACGCAGTATTTT,CASSRGPTSTDTQYF
17,TRBD1,.,TRBJ1-6,TRBV27,TGTGCCAGCAGTGATCCTCAGGGGGCATCCTATAATTCACCCCTCCACTTT,CASSDPQGASYNSPLHF
14,TRBD1,.,TRBJ1-1,TRBV6-5,TGTGCCAGCAGTTACCGGGACAGCAACACTGAAGCTTTCTTT,CASSYRDSNTEAFF
14,TRBD2,.,TRBJ2-7,TRBV7-6,TGTGCCAGCAGCTTAGAACTAGCGGGGAATGAGCAGTACTTC,CASSLELAGNEQYF
14,.,.,TRBJ2-5,TRBV19,TGTGCCAGTAGTATAGTCGTCCAGGGAGGGACCCAGTACTTC,CASSIVVQGGTQYF
14,TRBD2,.,TRBJ2-3,TRBV5-1,TGCGCCAGCAGGACTAGCGGAGGCACAGATACGCAGTATTTT,CASRTSGGTDTQYF
17,TRBD1,.,TRBJ1-2,TRBV5-1,TGCGCCAGCAGCTTGGTAGGGACAGGGCCTCCAGGCCCTGGCTACACCTTC,CASSLVGTGPPGPGYTF
13,.,.,TRBJ2-3,TRBV19,TGTGCCAGTAGTCCTTCTGGCACAGATACGCAGTATTTT,CASSPSGTDTQYF
11,.,.,TRBJ2-5,TRBV5-1,TGCGCCAGCAGCTTGGTGGAGACCCAGTACTTC,CASSLVETQYF
12,.,.,TRBJ1-2,TRBV7-2,TGTGCCAGCAGCTTTACGACTTATGGCTACACCTTC,CASSFTTYGYTF
15,.,.,TRBJ2-7,TRBV6-5,TGTGCCAGCAGTTACTCCTCGGGCACCTCCTACGAGCAGTACTTC,CASSYSSGTSYEQYF
11,.,.,TRBJ2-2,TRBV12-5,TGTGCTGGTCTTTGGGGCGGGGAGCTGTTTTTT,CAGLWGGELFF
19,TRBD2,.,TRBJ2-3,TRBV30,TGTGCCTGGAGTGTACATTTTCGACTAGCGGGGGGGATCACAGATACGCAGTATTTT,CAWSVHFRLAGGITDTQYF
14,TRBD2,.,TRBJ2-7,TRBV9,TGTGCCAGCAGCGTAGGGGCTAGCGGGATCGAGCAGTACTTC,CASSVGASGIEQYF
17,TRBD2,.,TRBJ2-1,TRBV5-1,TGCGCCAGCAGCTTGCTAGCGGGAGCCCACTCCTACAATGAGCAGTTCTTC,CASSLLAGAHSYNEQFF
13,.,.,TRBJ1-2,TRBV25-1,TGTGCCAGCAGTGAACACTTTACGGATGGCTACACCTTC,CASSEHFTDGYTF
13,.,.,TRBJ2-1,TRBV5-4,TGTGCCAGCAGCCGCCCTGTGATGGGGGAGCAGTTCTTC,CASSRPVMGEQFF
14,TRBD1,.,TRBJ2-5,TRBV2,TGTGCCAGCAGTGGGGACAGGGTGGCAGAGACCCAGTACTTC,CASSGDRVAETQYF
14,.,.,TRBJ2-7,TRBV19,TGTGCCAGTAGTATAGGCCGGGCCTCCTACGAGCAGTACTTC,CASSIGRASYEQYF
14,.,.,TRBJ1-5,TRBV30,TGTGCCTGGAATACAGGGAGTAGCAATCAGCCCCAGCATTTT,CAWNTGSSNQPQHF
14,.,.,TRBJ1-5,TRBV30,TGTGCCTGGAGCACCGGGACGTCCCGTCAGCCCCAGCATTTT,CAWSTGTSRQPQHF
16,.,.,TRBJ1-2,TRBV5-1,TGCGCCAGCAGCTTGGAGGGTCCGGGGCCGGCGAGGGGCTACACCTTC,CASSLEGPGPARGYTF
16,TRBD1,.,TRBJ2-2,TRBV18,TGTGCCAGCTCAGGCACAGGGGCGGTGAACACCGGGGAGCTGTTTTTT,CASSGTGAVNTGELFF